Below, 20 T cell receptor beta chains from the same sample are listed, as sequenced in a study of blood T cells in healthy people across ages. A second PCR, run for roughly 7 to 12 cycles, used a sample-barcoded 5' primer plus a J-beta primer mix. TCRdb re-called the 5' RACE reads through MiXCR, storing one row per CDR3 protein. The sample records roughly 1,300,000 distinct CDR3 sequences, roughly 59% being singletons. Sequencing was done on a sample of blood. Receptors were obtained from a man aged 18 to 30 in good health.

This sequence joins TRBV6-5 and TRBJ1-2, with D tentatively TRBD1 (5 bases). In germline, CDR1 is MNHEY, CDR2 SVGAGI. The V and J ends lost 0 bases and 7 bases respectively, with 15 bases between them. This CDR3 has 15 amino acids. The CDR3 reads CASSYSIGAGAGYTF. The CDR3 coding sequence is TGTGCCAGCAGTTACTCGATTGGGGCCGGGGCTGGCTACACCTTC.

This clonotype was counted a single time. The V gene is TRBV4-2, the J gene TRBJ1-1, with a weak D call TRBD1 (5 bases). CDR1 is LGHNA, CDR2 YNFKEQ, per germline. Trimming removed 1 base at V and 3 bases at J, with 9 bases between. The CDR3 runs to 14 residues. In DNA form, the CDR3 reads TGTGCCAGCAGCCAAGTTATGGGGGACACTGAAGCTTTCTTT. This translates into CASSQVMGDTEAFF.

This clonotype was picked up a small number of times. The chain combines TRBV29-1 with TRBJ2-5; D may correspond to TRBD1 or TRBD2 (6 bases each). Trimming left V 7 bases short and J 4 bases short, with 13 bases between. This CDR3 has 12 amino acids. Germline V gene lookup returns CDR1 SQVTM and CDR2 ANQGSEA. The CDR3 spells CSAKWGAETQYF. In DNA, the CDR3 is TGCAGCGCCAAATGGGGGGCAGAGACCCAGTACTTC. Full variable domain (rest looked up from reference TRBV29-1 and TRBJ2-5): SAVISQKPSRDICQRGTSLTIQCQVDSQVTMMFWYRQQPGQSLTLIATANQGSEATYESGFVIDKFPISRPNLTFSTLTVSNMSPEDSSIYLCSAKWGAETQYFGPGTRLLVL.

This sequence joins TRBV20-1 and TRBJ2-7; 11 bases match TRBD2. V trimming: 5 bases; J trimming: 4 bases; junction bases outside the gene matches: 7. This CDR3 is built from 14 residues. Germline CDR1 is DFQATT and CDR2 is SNEGSKA (reference sequence). CDR3 sequence reads: CSAPSGTSGYEQYF. DNA for the CDR3: TGCAGTGCTCCTTCCGGGACTAGCGGATACGAGCAGTACTTC.

This chain uses TRBV4-1 with TRBJ1-4; D gene ambiguous. The CDR3 has 14 amino acids. The germline V gene has CDR1 MGHRA and CDR2 YSYEKL. V was shortened by 2 bases and J by 8 bases, with 12 bases between the two germline ends. Written as DNA, the CDR3 is TGCGCCAGCAGCCAAAATTCTCAAGTCGAAAAACTGTTTTTT. It translates to CASSQNSQVEKLFF.

This clonotype appeared a few times. V and J are TRBV7-2 and TRBJ1-5, with 7 positions matching TRBD1. The V gene end was trimmed by 5 bases and the J gene end by 6 bases; junction bases not matched to a gene: 4. Looked up from germline, CDR1 is SGHTA and CDR2 is FQGNSA. The CDR3 runs 13 residues. CDR3: CASSVQGSQPQHF. In nucleotides, the CDR3 is TGTGCCAGCAGCGTACAGGGGAGTCAGCCCCAGCATTTT.

This chain connects TRBV3-1 to TRBJ2-1; D possibly corresponds to TRBD1 (6 bases). V was clipped by 4 bases and J by 9 bases, with 16 bases between them. The CDR3 consists of 14 residues. Germline V gene lookup returns CDR1 LGHDT and CDR2 YNNKEL (reference sequence). DNA of the CDR3: TGTGCCAGCAGCCTCCCGAGGGGGAATGGTGAGCAGTTCTTC. This encodes CASSLPRGNGEQFF.

The table lists this clonotype with a few counts. This chain joins TRBV12-3 or TRBV12-4 and TRBJ2-5, with D unresolved. V was clipped by 1 base and J by 1 base, with 16 bases between them. The CDR3 totals 17 residues. For the CDR3, the DNA is TGTGCCAGCAGTTTAGAATTTTTGGACGGAGCCCAAGAGACCCAGTACTTC. Its protein is CASSLEFLDGAQETQYF.

The rearrangement links TRBV7-9 to TRBJ2-3, with 7 nucleotides matching TRBD1. CDR3 length: 12 residues. After removal of 5 bases from V and 6 bases from J, the junction contained 2 bases not matched to a gene. Germline lookup yields CDR1 SEHNR and CDR2 FQNEAQ (reference sequence). CDR3 nucleotide sequence: TGTGCCAGCAGCGAGGACAGGGATACGCAGTATTTT. Amino acids: CASSEDRDTQYF.

This clonotype was seen repeatedly, ten times or more. The J gene is TRBJ2-5, the V gene TRBV6-5; D is unclear. This CDR3 region has 12 residues. Germline values: CDR1 MNHEY, CDR2 SVGAGI. V was pared by 2 bases and J by 5 bases, with 6 bases between. The CDR3 nucleotides are TGTGCCAGCAGTTACGGTGGGGAGACCCAGTACTTC. Encoded protein: CASSYGGETQYF.

The chain employs TRBV7-9 and TRBJ1-1; D is uncertain. The length of the CDR3 is 13 residues. Germline V gene sequence: CDR1 SEHNR, CDR2 FQNEAQ (reference sequence). Trimming pared 4 bases from V and 8 bases from J, leaving 14 bases between. DNA for the CDR3: TGTGCCAGCAGCTCCCCCTGGCGCACCGAAGCTTTCTTT. This encodes CASSSPWRTEAFF.

The chain recombines TRBV7-9 with TRBJ2-1; maybe TRBD1 (6 bases). The CDR3 covers 15 residues. Germline assignment: CDR1 SEHNR and CDR2 FQNEAQ (reference sequence). Trimming shortened V by 1 base and J by 3 bases, and 10 bases separated the two germline ends. CDR3 nucleotide sequence: TGTGCCAGCAGCTTAGATGGACAGATCTACAATGAGCAGTTCTTC. It specifies CASSLDGQIYNEQFF.

In this sample, this clonotype turned up once. The V and J genes are TRBV9 and TRBJ2-5; D might be TRBD2 (5 bases). The V end was cut by 0 bases, the J end by 2 bases, with 11 bases between. The CDR3 covers 15 residues. From germline, CDR1 is SGDLS and CDR2 YYNGEE. CDR3 nucleotide sequence: TGTGCCAGCAGCGTAGATGATAGCGTACAAGAGACCCAGTACTTC. Amino acid sequence: CASSVDDSVQETQYF.

The chain recombines TRBV5-1 with TRBJ2-1; D is uncertain. CDR1 and CDR2 (germline): SGHRS, YFSETQ. V was pared by 0 bases and J by 8 bases, with 12 bases between. This CDR3 has 14 amino acids. CDR3 in amino acids: CASSLGASSYEQFF. DNA for the CDR3: TGCGCCAGCAGCTTGGGAGCCAGTTCATATGAGCAGTTCTTC.

The chain couples TRBV7-9 to TRBJ2-2; D may be TRBD2 (6 bases). CDR1 and CDR2 (germline): SEHNR, FQNEAQ (reference sequence). The CDR3 sequence is 17 residues long. Trimming removed 5 bases at V and 3 bases at J, with 19 bases between. Written as DNA, the CDR3 is TGTGCCAGCAGCAGGCGGGATTATTCGGGAGACACCGGGGAGCTGTTTTTT. It specifies CASSRRDYSGDTGELFF.

The CDR3 DNA reads as TGTGCCAGCAGCTCCCGAACACTAGCGGGGGGTCGCGGTGGGACCCAGTACTTC. Its translation: CASSSRTLAGGRGGTQYF. The rearrangement links TRBV7-2 to TRBJ2-7; 12 nucleotides align to TRBD2. The J call may be incorrect, as the DNA end agrees better with TRBJ2-5. This CDR3 region has 18 residues. Germline V gives CDR1 SGHTA, CDR2 FQGNSA.

This clonotype occurred once. V usage is TRBV6-1 and J usage is TRBJ2-3; D is perhaps TRBD1 or TRBD2 (5 bases each). CDR1 is MNHNS, CDR2 SASEGT, per germline. With 6 bases removed from V and 2 bases from J, the gap between germline ends came to 18 bases. The CDR3 consists of 16 residues. The CDR3 nucleotides are TGTGCCAGCAGGAAAGAGGGACCGATGTCCACAGATACGCAGTATTTT. Translating gives CASRKEGPMSTDTQYF.

The chain recombines TRBV5-1 with TRBJ2-1, with D perhaps TRBD2 (5 bases). The CDR3 is 14 amino acids. Deletions cut 2 bases from V and 6 bases from J, with 12 bases between. The germline V gene has CDR1 SGHRS and CDR2 YFSETQ. Here the CDR3 reads CASSFRDLGNEQFF. CDR3 nucleotides: TGCGCCAGCAGCTTCCGGGATCTGGGCAATGAGCAGTTCTTC.

This chain connects TRBV4-1 to TRBJ2-4, with no clear D. V was cut by 3 bases and J by 0 bases, with 9 bases left in between. CDR1 is MGHRA, CDR2 YSYEKL, per germline. The CDR3 is 15 amino acids. As DNA, the CDR3 is TGCGCCAGCAGCCACGGCGAACTAGCCAAAAACATTCAGTACTTC. This encodes CASSHGELAKNIQYF.

The V gene is TRBV7-9, the J gene TRBJ2-7; TRBD1 or TRBD2 may be the D gene (5 bases each). There are 14 residues in the CDR3. V lost 5 bases and J lost 5, with 16 bases in between. Germline V lookup: CDR1 SEHNR, CDR2 FQNEAQ (reference sequence). The CDR3 region is CASSHQPQEDEQYF. CDR3 nucleotide sequence: TGTGCCAGCAGCCACCAACCACAGGAGGACGAGCAGTACTTC.